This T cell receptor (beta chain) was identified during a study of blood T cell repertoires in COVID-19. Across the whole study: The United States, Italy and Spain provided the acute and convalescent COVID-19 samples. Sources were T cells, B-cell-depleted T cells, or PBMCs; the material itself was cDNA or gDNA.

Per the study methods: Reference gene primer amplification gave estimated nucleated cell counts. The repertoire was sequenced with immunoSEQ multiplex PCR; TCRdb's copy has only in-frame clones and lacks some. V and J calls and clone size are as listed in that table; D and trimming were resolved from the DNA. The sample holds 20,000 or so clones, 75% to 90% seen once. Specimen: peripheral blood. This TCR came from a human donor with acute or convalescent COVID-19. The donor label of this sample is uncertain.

The CDR3 reads CASSQADRGYEKLFF. The CDR3 coding sequence is TGTGCCAGCAGCCAAGCAGACAGGGGATATGAAAAACTGTTTTTT. This chain uses TRBV3-1 (or the pseudogene TRBV3-2) with TRBJ1-4; 8 bases match TRBD1. Germline CDR1 reads LGHDT; CDR2 reads YNNKEL (reference sequence). The ends lost 1 base at V and 6 bases at J; junction bases unmatched: 4. The CDR3 has 15 amino acids.